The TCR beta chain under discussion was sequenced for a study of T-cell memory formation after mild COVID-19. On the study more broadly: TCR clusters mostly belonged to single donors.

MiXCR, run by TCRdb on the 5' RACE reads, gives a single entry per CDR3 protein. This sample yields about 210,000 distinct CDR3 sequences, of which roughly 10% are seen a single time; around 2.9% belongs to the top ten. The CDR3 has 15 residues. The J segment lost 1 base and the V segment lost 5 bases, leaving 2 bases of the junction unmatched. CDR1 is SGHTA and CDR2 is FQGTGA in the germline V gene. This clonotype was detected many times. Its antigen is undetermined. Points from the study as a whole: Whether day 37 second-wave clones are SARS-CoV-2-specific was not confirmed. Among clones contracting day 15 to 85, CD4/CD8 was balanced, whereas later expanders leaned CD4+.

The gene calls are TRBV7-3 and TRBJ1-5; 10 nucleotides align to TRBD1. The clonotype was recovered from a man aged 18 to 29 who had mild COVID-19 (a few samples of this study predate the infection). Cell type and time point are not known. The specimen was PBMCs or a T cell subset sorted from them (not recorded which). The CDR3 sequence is CASSTGQGSNQPQHF. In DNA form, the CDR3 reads TGTGCCAGCAGCACGGGACAGGGGAGCAATCAGCCCCAGCATTTT. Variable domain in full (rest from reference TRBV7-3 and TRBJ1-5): GAGVSQTPSNKVTEKGKYVELRCDPISGHTALYWYRQSLGQGPEFLIYFQGTGAADDSGLPNDRFFAVRPEGSVSTLKIQRTERGDSAVYLCASSTGQGSNQPQHFGDGTRLSIL.